The subject of this entry is one TCR beta chain. What it binds is not known. Primers included in the PCR were 60 Vbeta and 13 Jbeta primers. Assay used: immunoSEQ multiplex PCR; TCRdb lists only in-frame clones, some missing. This sample has under 200,000 clones, with approximately 81% found just once. The data are from a study of cytomegalovirus exposure and HLA in healthy donors. Whole-study results and caveats: The authors enumerated around 150 TCR beta chains as linked to cytomegalovirus.

From germline, CDR1 is SGHTA and CDR2 FQGTGA. The CDR3 runs to 15 residues. Deletions cut 0 bases from V and 2 bases from J, with 9 bases between. Input material: PBMCs. This TCR was sampled from a middle-aged man in good health and CMV-seropositive. The V call is TRBV7-3, the J call TRBJ2-3; D uncertain. CDR3 sequence reads: CASSLTSISTDTQYF. The CDR3, as DNA: TGTGCCAGCAGCTTAACCAGTATTTCCACAGATACGCAGTATTTT.